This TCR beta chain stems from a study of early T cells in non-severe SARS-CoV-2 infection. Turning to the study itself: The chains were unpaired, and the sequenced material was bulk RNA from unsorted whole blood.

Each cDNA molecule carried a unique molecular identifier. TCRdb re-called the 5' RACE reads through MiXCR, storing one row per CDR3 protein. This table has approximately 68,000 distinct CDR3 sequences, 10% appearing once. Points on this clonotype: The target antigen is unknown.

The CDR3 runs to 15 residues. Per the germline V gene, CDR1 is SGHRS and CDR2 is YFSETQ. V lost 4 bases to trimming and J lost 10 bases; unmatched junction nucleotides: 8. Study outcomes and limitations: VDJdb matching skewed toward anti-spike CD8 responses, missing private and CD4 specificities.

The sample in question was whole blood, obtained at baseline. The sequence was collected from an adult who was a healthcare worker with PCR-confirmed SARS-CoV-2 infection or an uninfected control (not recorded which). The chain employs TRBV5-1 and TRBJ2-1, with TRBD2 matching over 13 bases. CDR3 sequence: CASSPRLAGGLEQFF. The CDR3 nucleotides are TGCGCCAGCAGCCCCCGACTAGCGGGGGGCCTAGAGCAGTTCTTC.